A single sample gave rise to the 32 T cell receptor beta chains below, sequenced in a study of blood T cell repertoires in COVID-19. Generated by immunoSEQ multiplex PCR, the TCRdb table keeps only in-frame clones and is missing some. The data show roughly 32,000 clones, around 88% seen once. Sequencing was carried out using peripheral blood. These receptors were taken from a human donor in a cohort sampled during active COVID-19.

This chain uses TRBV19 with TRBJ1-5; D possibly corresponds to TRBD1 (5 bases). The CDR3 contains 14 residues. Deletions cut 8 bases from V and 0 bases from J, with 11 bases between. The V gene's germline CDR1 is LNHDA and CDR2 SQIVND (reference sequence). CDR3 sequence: CASRDRHSNQPQHF. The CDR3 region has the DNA TGTGCCAGTCGTGACAGACATAGCAATCAGCCCCAGCATTTT.

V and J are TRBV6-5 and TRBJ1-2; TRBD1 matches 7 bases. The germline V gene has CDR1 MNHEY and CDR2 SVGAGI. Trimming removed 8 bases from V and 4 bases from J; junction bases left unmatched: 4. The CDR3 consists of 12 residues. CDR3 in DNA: TGTGCCAGCGGGGACAGATTCTATGGCTACACCTTC. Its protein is CASGDRFYGYTF.

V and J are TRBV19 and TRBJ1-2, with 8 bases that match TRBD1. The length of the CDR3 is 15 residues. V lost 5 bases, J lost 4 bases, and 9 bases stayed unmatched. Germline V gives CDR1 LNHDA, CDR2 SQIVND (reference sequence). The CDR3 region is CASSPRTGNPYGYTF. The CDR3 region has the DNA TGTGCCAGTAGTCCACGGACAGGGAACCCCTATGGCTACACCTTC.

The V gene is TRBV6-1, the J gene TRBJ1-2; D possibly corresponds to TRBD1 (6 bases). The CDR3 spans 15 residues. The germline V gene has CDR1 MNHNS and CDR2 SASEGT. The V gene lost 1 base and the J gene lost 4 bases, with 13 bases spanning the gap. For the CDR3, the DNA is TGTGCCAGCAGTGAAGGGTTGGGCAGGGGCTATGGCTACACCTTC. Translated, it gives CASSEGLGRGYGYTF.

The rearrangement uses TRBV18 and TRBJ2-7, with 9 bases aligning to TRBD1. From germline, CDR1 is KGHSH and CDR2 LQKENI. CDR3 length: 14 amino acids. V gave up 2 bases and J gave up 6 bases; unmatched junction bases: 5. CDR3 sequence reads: CASSPRQGVSEQYF. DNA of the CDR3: TGTGCCAGCTCACCAAGACAGGGGGTGAGCGAGCAGTACTTC.

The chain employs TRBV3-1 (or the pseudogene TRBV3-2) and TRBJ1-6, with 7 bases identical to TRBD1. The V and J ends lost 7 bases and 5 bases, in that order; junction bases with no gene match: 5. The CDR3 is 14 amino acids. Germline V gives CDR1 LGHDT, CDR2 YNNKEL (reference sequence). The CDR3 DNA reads TGTGCCAGCACCCAGGGACAGAATAATTCACCCCTCCACTTT. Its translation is CASTQGQNNSPLHF.

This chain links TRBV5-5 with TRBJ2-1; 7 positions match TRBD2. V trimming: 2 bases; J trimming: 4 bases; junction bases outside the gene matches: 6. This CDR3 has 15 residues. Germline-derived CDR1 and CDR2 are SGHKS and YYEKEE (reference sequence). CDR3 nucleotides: TGTGCCAGCAGCTTTGGGCGGGGGAGTTACAATGAGCAGTTCTTC. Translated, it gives CASSFGRGSYNEQFF.

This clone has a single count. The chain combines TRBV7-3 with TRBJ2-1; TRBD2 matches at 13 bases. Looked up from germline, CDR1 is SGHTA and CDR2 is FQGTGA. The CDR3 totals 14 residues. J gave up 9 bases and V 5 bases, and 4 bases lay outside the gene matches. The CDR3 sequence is CASSTSGGDGEQFF. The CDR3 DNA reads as TGTGCCAGCAGCACTAGCGGGGGGGACGGTGAGCAGTTCTTC.

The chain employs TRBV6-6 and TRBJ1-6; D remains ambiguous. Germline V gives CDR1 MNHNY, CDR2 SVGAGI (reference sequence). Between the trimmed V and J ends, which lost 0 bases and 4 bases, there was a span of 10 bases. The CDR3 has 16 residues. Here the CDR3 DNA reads TGTGCCAGCAGTTACTCGTCCAGAATTTATAATTCACCCCTCCACTTT. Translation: CASSYSSRIYNSPLHF.

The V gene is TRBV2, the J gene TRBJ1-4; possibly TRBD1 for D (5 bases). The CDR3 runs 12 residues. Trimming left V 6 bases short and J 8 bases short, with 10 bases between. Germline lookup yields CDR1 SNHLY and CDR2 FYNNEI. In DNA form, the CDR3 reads TGTGCCAGCAGGGGGGGAGGCGAAAAACTGTTTTTT. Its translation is CASRGGGEKLFF.

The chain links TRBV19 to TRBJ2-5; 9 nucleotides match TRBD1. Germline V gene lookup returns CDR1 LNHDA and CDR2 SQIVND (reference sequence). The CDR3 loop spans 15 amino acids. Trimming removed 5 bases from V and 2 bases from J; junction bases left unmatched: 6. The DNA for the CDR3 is TGTGCCAGTAGTCGGTCCGGGACAGGGCAAGAGACCCAGTACTTC. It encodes CASSRSGTGQETQYF.

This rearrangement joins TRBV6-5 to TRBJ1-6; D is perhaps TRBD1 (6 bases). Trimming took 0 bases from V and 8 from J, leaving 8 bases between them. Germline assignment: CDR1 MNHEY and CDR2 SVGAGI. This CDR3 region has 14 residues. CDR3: CASSYSGTHSPLHF. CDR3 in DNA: TGTGCCAGCAGTTACTCCGGGACACATTCACCCCTCCACTTT.

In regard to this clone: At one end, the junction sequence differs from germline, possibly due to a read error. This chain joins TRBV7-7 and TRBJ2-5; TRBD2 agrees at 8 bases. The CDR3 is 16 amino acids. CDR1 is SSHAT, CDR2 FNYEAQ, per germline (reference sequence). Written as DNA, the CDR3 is TGTGCTAGCAGCTTAGGGGCTAGCGGGTACCAAGAGACCCAGTACTTC. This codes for CASSLGASGYQETQYF.

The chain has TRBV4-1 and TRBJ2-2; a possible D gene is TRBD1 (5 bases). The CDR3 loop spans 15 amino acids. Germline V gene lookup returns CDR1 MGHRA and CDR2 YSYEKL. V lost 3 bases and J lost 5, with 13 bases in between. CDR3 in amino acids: CASSHAGLTTGELFF. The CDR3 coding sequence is TGCGCCAGCAGCCACGCAGGGTTGACTACCGGGGAGCTGTTTTTT.

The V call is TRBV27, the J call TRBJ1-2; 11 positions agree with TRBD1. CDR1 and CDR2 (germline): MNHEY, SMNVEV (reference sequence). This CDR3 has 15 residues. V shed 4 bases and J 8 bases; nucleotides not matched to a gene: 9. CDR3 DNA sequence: TGTGCCAGCAGTTCTCCTGGACAGGGGGCGCGGGGCTACACCTTC. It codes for CASSSPGQGARGYTF.

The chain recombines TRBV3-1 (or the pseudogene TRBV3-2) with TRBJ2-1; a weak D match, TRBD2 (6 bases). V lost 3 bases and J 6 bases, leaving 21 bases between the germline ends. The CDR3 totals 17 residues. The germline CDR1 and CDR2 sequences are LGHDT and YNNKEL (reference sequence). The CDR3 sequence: CASSHVGGTPLRNEQFF. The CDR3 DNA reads TGTGCCAGCAGCCACGTCGGCGGGACTCCCCTTCGCAATGAGCAGTTCTTC.

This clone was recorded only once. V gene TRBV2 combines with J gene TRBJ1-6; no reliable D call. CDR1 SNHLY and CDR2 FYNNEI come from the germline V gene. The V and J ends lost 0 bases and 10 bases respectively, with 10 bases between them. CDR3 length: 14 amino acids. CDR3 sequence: CASSEARATSPLHF. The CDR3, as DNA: TGTGCCAGCAGTGAAGCGCGGGCGACCTCACCCCTCCACTTT.

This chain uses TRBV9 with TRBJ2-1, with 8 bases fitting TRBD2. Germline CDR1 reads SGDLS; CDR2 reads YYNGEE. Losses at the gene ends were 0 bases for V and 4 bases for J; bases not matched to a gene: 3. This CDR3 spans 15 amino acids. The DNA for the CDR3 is TGTGCCAGCAGCGTAGAAGGACTAGCTTACAATGAGCAGTTCTTC. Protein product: CASSVEGLAYNEQFF.

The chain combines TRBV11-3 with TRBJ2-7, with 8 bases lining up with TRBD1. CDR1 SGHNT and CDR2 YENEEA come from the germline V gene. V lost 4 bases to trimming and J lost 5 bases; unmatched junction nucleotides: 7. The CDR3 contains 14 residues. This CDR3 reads CASSSGQASDEQYF. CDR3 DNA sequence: TGTGCCAGCAGCTCGGGACAGGCATCCGACGAGCAGTACTTC. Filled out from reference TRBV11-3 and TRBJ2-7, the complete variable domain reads EAGVVQSPRYKIIEKKQPVAFWCNPISGHNTLYWYLQNLGQGPELLIRYENEEAVDDSQLPKDRFSAERLKGVDSTLKIQPAELGDSAVYLCASSSGQASDEQYFGPGTRLTVT.

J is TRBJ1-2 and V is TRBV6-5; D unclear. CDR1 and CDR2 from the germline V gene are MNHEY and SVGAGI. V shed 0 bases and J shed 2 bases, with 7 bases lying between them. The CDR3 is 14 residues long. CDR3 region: CASSYSTPNYGYTF. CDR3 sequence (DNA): TGTGCCAGCAGTTACTCGACACCGAACTATGGCTACACCTTC.

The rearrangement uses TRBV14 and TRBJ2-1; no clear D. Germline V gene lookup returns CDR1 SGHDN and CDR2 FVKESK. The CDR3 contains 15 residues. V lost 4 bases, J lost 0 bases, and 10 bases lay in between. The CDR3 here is CASSRVPSSYNEQFF. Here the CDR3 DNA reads TGTGCCAGCAGCCGCGTCCCGAGCTCCTACAATGAGCAGTTCTTC.

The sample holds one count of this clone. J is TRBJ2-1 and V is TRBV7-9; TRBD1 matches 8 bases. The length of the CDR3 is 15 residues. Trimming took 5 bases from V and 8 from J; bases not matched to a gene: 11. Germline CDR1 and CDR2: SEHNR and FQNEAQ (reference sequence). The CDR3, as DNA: TGTGCCAGCAGCCCCGGGACAGGCGATAGGGATGAGCAGTTCTTC. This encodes CASSPGTGDRDEQFF.

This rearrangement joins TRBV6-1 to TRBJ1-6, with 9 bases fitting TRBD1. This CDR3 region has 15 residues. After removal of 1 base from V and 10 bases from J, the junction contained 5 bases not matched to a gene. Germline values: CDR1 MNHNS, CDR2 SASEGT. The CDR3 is CASSEVGQGVSPLHF. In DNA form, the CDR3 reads TGTGCCAGCAGTGAAGTGGGACAGGGAGTATCACCCCTCCACTTT.

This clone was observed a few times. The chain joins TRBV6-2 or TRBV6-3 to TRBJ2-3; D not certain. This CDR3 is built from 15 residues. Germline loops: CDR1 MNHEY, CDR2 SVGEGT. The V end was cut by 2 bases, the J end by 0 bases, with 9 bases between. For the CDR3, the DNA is TGTGCCAGCAGTTACAACAGTCCGAGCACAGATACGCAGTATTTT. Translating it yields CASSYNSPSTDTQYF.

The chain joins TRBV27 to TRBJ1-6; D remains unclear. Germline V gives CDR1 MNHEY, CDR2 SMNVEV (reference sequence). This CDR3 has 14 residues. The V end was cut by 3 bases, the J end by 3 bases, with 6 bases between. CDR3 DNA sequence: TGTGCCAGCAGTTTCCGGGACTATAATTCACCCCTCCACTTT. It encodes CASSFRDYNSPLHF.

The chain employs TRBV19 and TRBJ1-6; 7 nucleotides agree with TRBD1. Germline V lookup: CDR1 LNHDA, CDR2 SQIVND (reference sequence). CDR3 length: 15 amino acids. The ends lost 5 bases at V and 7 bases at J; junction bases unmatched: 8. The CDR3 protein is CASSLFRGPNSPLHF. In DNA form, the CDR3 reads TGTGCCAGTAGTTTATTTAGGGGGCCGAATTCACCCCTCCACTTT.

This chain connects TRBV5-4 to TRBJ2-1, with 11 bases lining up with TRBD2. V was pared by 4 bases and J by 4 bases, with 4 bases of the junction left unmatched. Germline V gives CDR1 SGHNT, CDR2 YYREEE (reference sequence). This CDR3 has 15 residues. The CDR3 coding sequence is TGTGCCAGCAGCATAGCGGGGGGGCTTTACAATGAGCAGTTCTTC. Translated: CASSIAGGLYNEQFF.

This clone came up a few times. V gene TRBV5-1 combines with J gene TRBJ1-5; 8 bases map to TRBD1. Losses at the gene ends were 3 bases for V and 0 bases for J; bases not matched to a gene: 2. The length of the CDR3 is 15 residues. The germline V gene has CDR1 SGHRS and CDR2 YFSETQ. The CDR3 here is CASSSTGDSNQPQHF. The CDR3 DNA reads TGCGCCAGCAGCTCGACAGGGGATAGCAATCAGCCCCAGCATTTT. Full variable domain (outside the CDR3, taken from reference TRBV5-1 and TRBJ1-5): KAGVTQTPRYLIKTRGQQVTLSCSPISGHRSVSWYQQTPGQGLQFLFEYFSETQRNKGNFPGRFSGRQFSNSRSEMNVSTLELGDSALYLCASSSTGDSNQPQHFGDGTRLSIL.

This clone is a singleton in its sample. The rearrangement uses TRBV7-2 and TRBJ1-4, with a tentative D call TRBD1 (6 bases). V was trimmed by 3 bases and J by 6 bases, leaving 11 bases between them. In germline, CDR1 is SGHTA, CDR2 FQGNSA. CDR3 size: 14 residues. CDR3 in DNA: TGTGCCAGCAGCTTGGACAGTTCTTATGAAAAACTGTTTTTT. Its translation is CASSLDSSYEKLFF.

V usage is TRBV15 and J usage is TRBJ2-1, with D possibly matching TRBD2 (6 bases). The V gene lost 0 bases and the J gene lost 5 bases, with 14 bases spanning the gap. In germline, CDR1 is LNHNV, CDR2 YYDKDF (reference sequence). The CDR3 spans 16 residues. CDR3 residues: CATSRDWGEPNNEQFF. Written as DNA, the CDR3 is TGTGCCACCAGCAGAGATTGGGGGGAACCCAACAATGAGCAGTTCTTC.

CDR3 sequence (DNA): TGCAGCGTGCCGGGAGAATCCTACGAGCAGTACTTC. This gives the protein CSVPGESYEQYF. V gene TRBV29-1 combines with J gene TRBJ2-7, with D perhaps TRBD2 (6 bases). The CDR3 extends over 12 amino acids. Germline V CDR1 and CDR2: SQVTM, ANQGSEA. V was trimmed by 6 bases and J by 1 base, leaving 10 bases between them.

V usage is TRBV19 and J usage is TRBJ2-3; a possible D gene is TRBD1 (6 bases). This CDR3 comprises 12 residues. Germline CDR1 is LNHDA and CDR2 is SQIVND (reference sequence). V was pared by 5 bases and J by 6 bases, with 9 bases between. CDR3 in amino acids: CASSPRGDTQYF. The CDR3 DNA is TGTGCCAGTAGTCCCAGGGGTGATACGCAGTATTTT.